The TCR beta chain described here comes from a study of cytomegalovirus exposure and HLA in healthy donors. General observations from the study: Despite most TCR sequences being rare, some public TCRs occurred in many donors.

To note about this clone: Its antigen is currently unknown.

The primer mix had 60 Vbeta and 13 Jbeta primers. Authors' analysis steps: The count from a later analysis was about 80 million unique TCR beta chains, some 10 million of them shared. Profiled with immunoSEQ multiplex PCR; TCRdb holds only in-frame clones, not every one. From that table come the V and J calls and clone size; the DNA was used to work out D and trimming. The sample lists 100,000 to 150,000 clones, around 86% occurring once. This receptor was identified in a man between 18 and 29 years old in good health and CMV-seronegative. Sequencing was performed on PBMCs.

This CDR3 reads CASRDRVVPYGYTF. CDR3 sequence (DNA): TGTGCCAGCAGGGACAGGGTGGTTCCTTATGGCTACACCTTC. The chain combines TRBV6-5 with TRBJ1-2; 8 nucleotides line up with TRBD1. The CDR3 extends over 14 amino acids. Per the germline V gene, CDR1 is MNHEY and CDR2 is SVGAGI. V was pared by 6 bases and J by 5 bases, with 8 bases of the junction left unmatched.